This T cell receptor (beta chain) was obtained from a study of regulatory T cells in long-lasting Graves disease. Across the whole study: Graves' patients with a new diagnosis had received antithyroid drugs under 3 months.

This clonotype was counted at least ten times. The target antigen is unknown. V gave up 3 bases and J gave up 6 bases, with 8 bases separating them. Germline V lookup: CDR1 LGHDT, CDR2 YNNKEL (reference sequence). This CDR3 has 12 residues. Time point in this sample: newly diagnosed GD, antithyroid drugs for less than 3 months. Construction of the TCR library relied on RNA isolated from PBMCs. Regarding the study as a whole: Favoring TRBV28, TRBJ1-2 and TRBJ2-5 was a feature seen in persistent disease. The sample size was small, and this may have reduced accuracy. Persistent patients shared more public clonotypes (under 3,000) than newly diagnosed patients (about 1,000).

According to the study, TCR beta libraries were built with iRepertoire HTBI primers and CDR3-region Arm-PCR. TCRdb reprocessed the multiplex PCR reads via MiXCR and lists one record per CDR3 protein. This table has fewer than 400,000 distinct CDR3 sequences, 18% appearing once. The chain uses TRBV3-1 and TRBJ1-1; D gene uncertain. The material sequenced was peripheral blood mononuclear cells (PBMCs), taken at new diagnosis, from a patient treated with antithyroid drugs. The sequence came from a female donor with Graves disease. Written as DNA, the CDR3 is TGTGCCAGCAGCCAGCCGGGCCCTGAAGCTTTCTTT. Translated: CASSQPGPEAFF.